This TCR beta chain was sequenced during a study of T cells in Graves' hyperthyroidism and ophthalmopathy. The CDR3 is 15 residues long. The V end was cut by 2 bases, the J end by 3 bases, with 15 bases between. From germline, CDR1 is SGHRS and CDR2 YFSETQ. The investigators amplified TCR beta CDR3 regions from RNA transcripts. The TCR CDR3 first-round RT-PCR relied on the HTBI primer set. In TCRdb, the multiplex PCR reads were re-called with MiXCR into one record per CDR3 protein. Among some 250,000 distinct CDR3 sequences listed, 14% to 15% were seen once. The source material was blood. This chain joins TRBV5-1 and TRBJ2-7; D gene uncertain. This TCR was sampled from a woman aged 40 to 50 with Graves' hyperthyroidism that later progressed to Graves' ophthalmopathy. CDR3: CASSLWAVGHYEQYF. Written as DNA, the CDR3 is TGCGCCAGCAGCTTATGGGCGGTAGGGCACTACGAGCAGTACTTC.